Listed here are 22 T cell receptor beta chains from one sample, sequenced in a study of OX40 agonist ivuxolimab in advanced cancers. Repertoires were generated with immunoSEQ multiplex PCR, while TCRdb's copy carries only in-frame clones and drops some. The data show 35,000 to 45,000 clones, approximately 80% seen once. Sequencing was performed on CD4+ or CD8+ T cells sorted from blood, taken in a trial of the OX40 agonist ivuxolimab. Receptor source: an adult with an advanced solid tumor such as melanoma, head and neck, liver or kidney cancer.

V and J are TRBV6-6 and TRBJ2-1; 10 nucleotides line up with TRBD2. The CDR3 loop spans 15 amino acids. The germline V gene has CDR1 MNHNY and CDR2 SVGAGI (reference sequence). V trimming: 7 bases; J trimming: 3 bases; junction bases outside the gene matches: 6. CDR3: CASTTSGVLYNEQFF. DNA for the CDR3: TGTGCCAGCACTACTAGCGGGGTTCTCTACAATGAGCAGTTCTTC.

The chain combines TRBV5-8 with TRBJ1-1; the D gene is possibly TRBD1 (6 bases). V shed 2 bases and J shed 4 bases, with 9 bases lying between them. This CDR3 has 13 residues. CDR1 and CDR2 (germline): SGHTS, YDEGEE. The CDR3 bases are TGTGCCAGCAGCTTCCGGGGGGCCACTGAAGCTTTCTTT. Encoded protein: CASSFRGATEAFF.

The V call is TRBV2, the J call TRBJ2-3, with unresolved D. The germline gives CDR1 SNHLY, CDR2 FYNNEI. The CDR3 spans 11 residues. V lost 1 base, J lost 7 bases, and 3 bases lay in between. The CDR3 DNA is TGTGCCAGCAGTGAAGAGTATACGCAGTATTTT. Protein sequence: CASSEEYTQYF.

The chain couples TRBV5-1 to TRBJ1-4; 7 bases line up with TRBD1. The CDR3 is 15 amino acids. V shed 0 bases and J 10 bases; nucleotides not matched to a gene: 9. The germline V gene encodes CDR1 SGHRS and CDR2 YFSETQ. CDR3 sequence: CASSLGGTEMRKLFF. The CDR3 region has the DNA TGCGCCAGCAGCTTGGGTGGGACAGAGATGAGAAAACTGTTTTTT.

The chain is built from TRBV30 and TRBJ1-1; TRBD1 matches 8 bases. The V gene's germline CDR1 is GTSNPN and CDR2 SVGIG (reference sequence). With V trimmed by 6 bases and J by 1 base, 10 bases remained unmatched. The CDR3 is made up of 15 amino acids. The CDR3 bases are TGTGCCTGCTACAGGGGGATTCTGGGGAACACTGAAGCTTTCTTT. Translating it yields CACYRGILGNTEAFF. Filled out from reference TRBV30 and TRBJ1-1, the complete variable domain reads SQTIHQWPATLVQPVGSPLSLECTVEGTSNPNLYWYRQAAGRGLQLLFYSVGIGQISSEVPQNLSASRPQDRQFILSSKKLLLSDSGFYLCACYRGILGNTEAFFGQGTRLTVV.

J is TRBJ1-1 and V is TRBV5-1; D perhaps matches TRBD1 (6 bases). The CDR3 runs to 14 residues. V was shortened by 5 bases and J by 2 bases, with 13 bases between the two germline ends. Germline values: CDR1 SGHRS, CDR2 YFSETQ. The CDR3 loop reads CASRTQGPNTEAFF. As DNA, the CDR3 is TGCGCCAGCAGAACTCAGGGGCCTAACACTGAAGCTTTCTTT.

The rearrangement links TRBV30 to TRBJ1-6; the D is unclear. With 1 base removed from V and 5 bases from J, the gap between germline ends came to 6 bases. In germline, CDR1 is GTSNPN, CDR2 SVGIG (reference sequence). The CDR3 has 13 amino acids. The DNA for the CDR3 is TGTGCCTGGAGTGGGCGAAATAATTCACCCCTCCACTTT. It encodes CAWSGRNNSPLHF.

The chain couples TRBV5-1 to TRBJ2-2; D perhaps matches TRBD2 (6 bases). There are 15 residues in the CDR3. V shed 4 bases and J shed 4 bases, with 14 bases lying between them. The germline gives CDR1 SGHRS, CDR2 YFSETQ. The CDR3 nucleotides read TGCGCCAGCAGCGATCGACTAGGGAGCACCGGGGAGCTGTTTTTT. Protein sequence: CASSDRLGSTGELFF.

This chain uses TRBV2 with TRBJ2-1, with TRBD2 as a possible D gene (5 bases). This CDR3 contains 14 residues. Germline V lookup: CDR1 SNHLY, CDR2 FYNNEI. V was clipped by 0 bases and J by 7 bases, with 10 bases between them. CDR3 sequence (DNA): TGTGCCAGCAGTGAAGCGCTTCGGAGGAATGAGCAGTTCTTC. Encoded protein: CASSEALRRNEQFF.

The V gene is TRBV11-2, the J gene TRBJ2-7; a possible D gene is TRBD2 (5 bases). Trimming left V 5 bases short and J 2 bases short, with 16 bases between. The length of the CDR3 is 15 residues. Germline loops: CDR1 SGHAT, CDR2 FQNNGV. The CDR3, as DNA: TGTGCCAGCAGCCCGAGGGAGAATCCTGCCTACGAGCAGTACGTC. It translates to CASSPRENPAYEQYV.

This rearrangement joins TRBV28 to TRBJ1-5; weak D call: TRBD1 (5 bases). Trimming left V 7 bases short and J 16 bases short, with 17 bases between. CDR1 and CDR2 from the germline V gene are MDHEN and SYDVKM. The CDR3 contains 11 residues. The CDR3 reads CASNRWGDQHF. CDR3 DNA: TGTGCCAGCAATCGTTGGGGGGACCAACATTTT.

In DNA, the CDR3 is TGTGCCAGCTCATTCCCTAACACTGAAGCTTTCTTT. Its translation: CASSFPNTEAFF. The chain links TRBV18 to TRBJ1-1; D remains unclear. Trimming removed 5 bases from V and 2 bases from J, with 6 bases in between. This CDR3 contains 12 residues. Germline lookup yields CDR1 KGHSH and CDR2 LQKENI.

The CDR3 loop is CASSLSRAYNEQFF. Written as DNA, the CDR3 is TGTGCCAGCAGCTTAAGTAGAGCATACAATGAGCAGTTCTTC. The chain couples TRBV7-9 to TRBJ2-1, with unresolved D. V was pared by 2 bases and J by 4 bases, with 9 bases between. The CDR3 has 14 amino acids. Germline CDR1 is SEHNR and CDR2 is FQNEAQ (reference sequence). The full variable domain, completed using reference TRBV7-9 and TRBJ2-1, is DTGVSQNPRHKITKRGQNVTFRCDPISEHNRLYWYRQTLGQGPEFLTYFQNEAQLEKSRLLSDRFSAERPKGSFSTLEIQRTEQGDSAMYLCASSLSRAYNEQFFGPGTRLTVL.

V gene TRBV30 combines with J gene TRBJ2-3, with D tentatively TRBD1 (6 bases). V was shortened by 6 bases and J by 8 bases, with 18 bases between the two germline ends. There are 13 residues in the CDR3. Germline V lookup: CDR1 GTSNPN, CDR2 SVGIG (reference sequence). The CDR3 is CACRGGMGGTQYF. CDR3 DNA: TGTGCCTGCAGGGGCGGCATGGGTGGTACGCAGTATTTT.

The chain employs TRBV10-3 and TRBJ2-7, with D perhaps TRBD1 or TRBD2 (5 bases each). Germline CDR1 and CDR2: ENHRY and SYGVKD. The CDR3 has 16 amino acids. Trimming took off 3 bases at V and 2 bases at J, with 17 bases between the two ends. The CDR3 nucleotides are TGTGCCATCAGTGACCACGGGACCCACCACCCCTACGAGCAGTACGTC. Protein product: CAISDHGTHHPYEQYV.

The rearrangement uses TRBV27 and TRBJ1-6; 8 bases match TRBD1. This CDR3 is built from 17 residues. V trimming: 6 bases; J trimming: 4 bases; junction bases outside the gene matches: 11. From germline, CDR1 is MNHEY and CDR2 SMNVEV (reference sequence). DNA of the CDR3: TGTGCCAGCAGCACCCGACAGGGGCCAACTTATAATTCACCCCTCCACTTT. It yields the protein CASSTRQGPTYNSPLHF.

By sample fraction, this clone is medium-sized. The chain is built from TRBV18 and TRBJ2-1, with TRBD2 identical over 8 bases. V gave up 2 bases and J gave up 3 bases; unmatched junction bases: 3. Germline lookup yields CDR1 KGHSH and CDR2 LQKENI. CDR3 size: 15 residues. The CDR3 loop is CASSPTGGGYNEQFF. For the CDR3, the DNA is TGTGCCAGCTCACCAACGGGGGGGGGCTACAATGAGCAGTTCTTC.

V is TRBV10-2 and J is TRBJ1-3; perhaps TRBD1 as D (6 bases). Trimming pared 5 bases from V and 4 bases from J, leaving 15 bases between. Germline assignment: CDR1 WSHSY and CDR2 SAAADI. The CDR3 covers 15 residues. The CDR3 region is CASSPGHPRGNTIYF. In DNA, the CDR3 is TGCGCCAGCAGTCCGGGACACCCAAGAGGAAACACCATATATTTT.

The rearrangement uses TRBV7-9 and TRBJ2-5; the D gene is possibly TRBD2 (5 bases). Trimming pared 4 bases from V and 2 bases from J, leaving 11 bases between. Per germline, CDR1 SEHNR and CDR2 FQNEAQ (reference sequence). The CDR3 spans 14 residues. CDR3 in amino acids: CASSSDSSQETQYF. CDR3 nucleotides: TGTGCCAGCAGCTCGGACTCAAGTCAAGAGACCCAGTACTTC.

This chain uses TRBV19 with TRBJ1-5; 7 bases match TRBD1. The CDR3 length is 15 residues. Per germline, CDR1 LNHDA and CDR2 SQIVND (reference sequence). V lost 7 bases to trimming and J lost 3 bases; unmatched junction nucleotides: 9. CDR3 bases: TGTGCCAGTATAGGGGGCAGGACCTTCAATCAGCCCCAGCATTTT. It is translated as CASIGGRTFNQPQHF.

The chain couples TRBV7-9 to TRBJ2-6; D could derive from TRBD1 or TRBD2 (5 bases each). Germline loops: CDR1 SEHNR, CDR2 FQNEAQ (reference sequence). The CDR3 is made up of 17 amino acids. V lost 3 bases to trimming and J lost 0 bases, with 12 bases between them. In nucleotides, the CDR3 is TGTGCCAGCAGCTTGAGGGGTGGCAGCTCTGGGGCCAACGTCCTGACTTTC. Amino acid sequence: CASSLRGGSSGANVLTF.

This clone has a single count. This chain joins TRBV12-5 and TRBJ1-5; maybe TRBD1 (5 bases). V gave up 9 bases and J gave up 8 bases, with 11 bases separating them. Looked up from germline, CDR1 is LGHNT and CDR2 is FRNRAP. CDR3 length: 11 residues. CDR3 in amino acids: CARGDLEPQHF. The CDR3 DNA reads TGTGCTAGGGGGGACCTCGAGCCCCAGCATTTT.